This TCR beta chain was observed in a study of cytomegalovirus exposure and HLA in healthy donors. Trimming pared 4 bases from V and 5 bases from J, leaving 18 bases between. The CDR3 has 15 amino acids. Germline CDR1 is SGDLS and CDR2 is YYNGEE. As regards this clone: The antigen is undetermined.

Method: immunoSEQ multiplex PCR; TCRdb's copy keeps in-frame clones and lacks some. The data contain around 140,000 clones, about 88% of them singletons. Notes on the study in general: Altogether, more than 150 TCR beta chains were recorded as cytomegalovirus-associated.

The chain has TRBV9 and TRBJ1-2, with D possibly being TRBD1 (6 bases). The sample comprised PBMCs. The source of this sequence is a man in his late teens or twenties in good health and CMV-seropositive. CDR3 in DNA: TGTGCCAGCAGCCTCAGGACAGAGCCGTCATATGGCTACACCTTC. Protein product: CASSLRTEPSYGYTF.